The 30 T cell receptor beta chains below all came from one sample that was sequenced in a study of OX40 agonist ivuxolimab in advanced cancers. The protocol was immunoSEQ multiplex PCR, while the TCRdb copy is restricted to in-frame clones and leaves out a portion. This table has over 65,000 clones, about 86% appearing once. Sequences were derived from CD4+ or CD8+ T cells sorted from blood, sampled in a trial of the OX40 agonist ivuxolimab. The receptor source for this set is an adult with an advanced solid tumor such as melanoma, head and neck, liver or kidney cancer.

V gene TRBV6-1 combines with J gene TRBJ1-2; TRBD1 might be the D (5 bases). The CDR3 totals 14 residues. V was clipped by 2 bases and J by 5 bases, with 12 bases between them. Per germline, CDR1 MNHNS and CDR2 SASEGT. CDR3 DNA: TGTGCCAGCAGTGAACGGGGCGAGCGGTATGGCTACACCTTC. Translated: CASSERGERYGYTF.

This clone was observed a single time. The rearrangement uses TRBV2 and TRBJ1-1; the match to TRBD1 covers 7 bases. The CDR3 covers 13 residues. CDR1 is SNHLY and CDR2 is FYNNEI in the germline V gene. With V trimmed by 8 bases and J by 4 bases, 7 bases remained unmatched. The CDR3 sequence: CASWQGGFTEAFF. CDR3 nucleotides: TGTGCCAGCTGGCAGGGGGGGTTCACTGAAGCTTTCTTT. Full variable domain (missing parts from reference TRBV2 and TRBJ1-1): EPEVTQTPSHQVTQMGQEVILRCVPISNHLYFYWYRQILGQKVEFLVSFYNNEISEKSEIFDDQFSVERPDGSNFTLKIRSTKLEDSAMYFCASWQGGFTEAFFGQGTRLTVV.

This clone was seen a single time. The chain employs TRBV28 and TRBJ1-3; D call uncertain. The CDR3 runs 14 residues. V was trimmed by 4 bases and J by 2 bases, leaving 9 bases between them. Germline V gene data show CDR1 as MDHEN and CDR2 as SYDVKM. This chain's CDR3 is CASSSAQTGNTIYF. CDR3 sequence (DNA): TGTGCCAGCAGTTCAGCGCAAACTGGAAACACCATATATTTT. Full variable domain (rest looked up from reference TRBV28 and TRBJ1-3): DVKVTQSSRYLVKRTGEKVFLECVQDMDHENMFWYRQDPGLGLRLIYFSYDVKMKEKGDIPEGYSVSREKKERFSLILESASTNQTSMYLCASSSAQTGNTIYFGEGSWLTVV.

This sequence joins TRBV7-9 and TRBJ2-3, with 8 bases aligning to TRBD2. The V and J ends lost 3 bases and 5 bases, in that order; junction bases with no gene match: 10. The CDR3 contains 16 residues. The V gene's germline CDR1 is SEHNR and CDR2 FQNEAQ (reference sequence). CDR3 coding DNA: TGTGCCAGCAGCTTCTTCCGGGGGGGCTCTCGAGATACGCAGTATTTT. It translates to CASSFFRGGSRDTQYF.

The chain uses TRBV27 and TRBJ1-1, with TRBD1 matching over 7 bases. The CDR3 covers 14 residues. V lost 6 bases and J lost 3; bases outside the gene matches: 7. The germline V gene encodes CDR1 MNHEY and CDR2 SMNVEV (reference sequence). CDR3 in amino acids: CASRGRDRDTEAFF. The CDR3 coding sequence is TGTGCCAGCAGGGGCAGAGACAGGGACACTGAAGCTTTCTTT.

The V gene is TRBV7-9, the J gene TRBJ2-7; D might be TRBD1 or TRBD2, each matching 6 bases. This CDR3 has 12 residues. Germline assignment: CDR1 SEHNR and CDR2 FQNEAQ (reference sequence). Trimming took 10 bases from V and 3 from J, leaving 13 bases between them. CDR3 residues: CATEGGSYEQYF. The CDR3 DNA reads TGTGCCACCGAGGGGGGAAGCTACGAGCAGTACTTC.

The V gene is TRBV5-1, the J gene TRBJ1-6; TRBD1 is a possible D gene (6 bases). Trimming took off 5 bases at V and 6 bases at J, with 12 bases between the two ends. Germline V lookup: CDR1 SGHRS, CDR2 YFSETQ. The CDR3 totals 14 residues. This CDR3 reads CASRLQGGNSPLHF. The CDR3 bases are TGCGCCAGCAGGCTACAGGGTGGTAATTCACCCCTCCACTTT.

The V and J genes are TRBV5-4 and TRBJ2-7, with D possibly called TRBD1 or TRBD2 (5 bases each). The CDR3 has 14 amino acids. The germline V gene encodes CDR1 SGHNT and CDR2 YYREEE (reference sequence). V was shortened by 2 bases and J by 2 bases, with 11 bases between the two germline ends. The DNA for the CDR3 is TGTGCCAGCAGCTTAGCAGGGAGCGCCTACGAGCAGTACTTC. Amino acid sequence: CASSLAGSAYEQYF.

The chain couples TRBV29-1 to TRBJ2-1; D is possibly TRBD1 or TRBD2 (6 bases each). Looked up from germline, CDR1 is SQVTM and CDR2 is ANQGSEA. V lost 0 bases and J 10 bases, leaving 28 bases between the germline ends. The CDR3 contains 18 residues. DNA of the CDR3: TGCAGCGTTGAAGAGGGACTGAGGGTAGAATTTGGGGGCGGCGAGCAGTTCTTC. Translating gives CSVEEGLRVEFGGGEQFF.

The CDR3 DNA follows: TGTGCCATCAGGGACGCCTCCGGGGATACGCAGTATTTT. Protein: CAIRDASGDTQYF. This chain links TRBV10-3 with TRBJ2-3, with D unclear. The V and J ends lost 6 bases and 6 bases respectively, with 13 bases between them. CDR1 is ENHRY, CDR2 SYGVKD, per germline. This CDR3 region has 13 residues.

The chain links TRBV7-3 to TRBJ2-3; no clear D gene. The length of the CDR3 is 13 residues. Germline loops: CDR1 SGHTA, CDR2 FQGTGA. Trimming removed 5 bases from V and 0 bases from J, with 6 bases in between. CDR3 in amino acids: CASSGVSTDTQYF. The CDR3 DNA follows: TGTGCCAGCAGCGGGGTTAGCACAGATACGCAGTATTTT.

The genes are TRBV6-5 and TRBJ1-4, with TRBD1 identical over 7 bases. With 4 bases clipped from V and 7 bases from J, the junction kept 12 bases outside the gene matches. The CDR3 is 16 amino acids. Germline CDR1 reads MNHEY; CDR2 reads SVGAGI. CDR3 loop: CASSFAATGSGEKLFF. The CDR3 coding sequence is TGTGCCAGCAGTTTCGCGGCGACAGGGTCGGGTGAAAAACTGTTTTTT.

This clone was seen just once. The V call is TRBV29-1, the J call TRBJ2-6, with D unclear. CDR3 size: 14 residues. The germline gives CDR1 SQVTM, CDR2 ANQGSEA. V was cut by 7 bases and J by 0 bases, with 10 bases left in between. CDR3 loop: CSAEVHSGANVLTF. CDR3 sequence (DNA): TGCAGCGCCGAGGTCCACTCTGGGGCCAACGTCCTGACTTTC.

The chain carries TRBV5-5 and TRBJ2-7; D gene unclear. Deletions cut 1 base from V and 3 bases from J, with 8 bases between. This CDR3 is 13 amino acids long. Germline loops: CDR1 SGHKS, CDR2 YYEKEE (reference sequence). DNA of the CDR3: TGTGCCAGCAGCTTGAGGGAAGGCTACGAGCAGTACTTC. Translation gives CASSLREGYEQYF.

About this clone itself: Other nucleotide sequences from this sample produce the same CDR3. The gene calls are TRBV19 and TRBJ2-5; maybe TRBD1 (5 bases). Trimming shortened V by 2 bases and J by 4 bases, and 5 bases separated the two germline ends. CDR3 size: 12 residues. From germline, CDR1 is LNHDA and CDR2 SQIVND (reference sequence). The CDR3 nucleotides read TGTGCCAGTAGTATACAGGGAGAGACCCAGTACTTC. Translating it yields CASSIQGETQYF.

The CDR3 nucleotides read TGTGCCAGCAGCTTCAGTCCAGGGCTCCATGAAAAACTGTTTTTT. As protein: CASSFSPGLHEKLFF. The gene calls are TRBV7-9 and TRBJ1-4; D possibly corresponds to TRBD1 (5 bases). The V end lost 3 bases, the J end lost 6 bases, and 14 bases lay between the germline ends. The CDR3 is 15 amino acids. The V gene's germline CDR1 is SEHNR and CDR2 FQNEAQ (reference sequence). Variable domain in full (rest from reference TRBV7-9 and TRBJ1-4): DTGVSQNPRHKITKRGQNVTFRCDPISEHNRLYWYRQTLGQGPEFLTYFQNEAQLEKSRLLSDRFSAERPKGSFSTLEIQRTEQGDSAMYLCASSFSPGLHEKLFFGSGTQLSVL.

The chain links TRBV7-6 to TRBJ2-3, with D maybe TRBD2 (5 bases). Trimming stripped 5 bases from V and 0 bases from J, with 15 bases between. The CDR3 is 16 amino acids. From germline, CDR1 is SGHVS and CDR2 FNYEAQ. The CDR3 sequence: CASSPSPTGSTDTQYF. The CDR3 DNA sequence: TGTGCCAGCAGCCCGAGTCCTACGGGGAGCACAGATACGCAGTATTTT.

The chain uses TRBV6-1 and TRBJ2-4; the D gene is possibly TRBD1 (7 bases). The CDR3 spans 15 residues. The V end was cut by 8 bases, the J end by 8 bases, with 22 bases between. Germline loops: CDR1 MNHNS, CDR2 SASEGT. The CDR3 DNA reads TGTGCCAGCCTTCCCAGGCTCGGAGGGGGCGACATTCAGTACTTC. Residues: CASLPRLGGGDIQYF.

The chain couples TRBV2 to TRBJ1-2, with 9 positions matching TRBD1. CDR1 and CDR2 (germline): SNHLY, FYNNEI. Trimming cost V 6 bases and J 8 bases; bases outside gene matches: 10. The CDR3 consists of 14 residues. CDR3 sequence (DNA): TGTGCCAGCAGAGTACAGGGACAGGGAGACGGCTACACCTTC. Translated: CASRVQGQGDGYTF.

This sequence joins TRBV5-6 and TRBJ2-1, with a tentative D call TRBD2 (6 bases). Germline V lookup: CDR1 SGHDT, CDR2 YYEEEE. The V end lost 0 bases, the J end lost 6 bases, and 13 bases lay between the germline ends. This CDR3 region has 15 residues. As DNA, the CDR3 is TGTGCCAGCAGCTTGGCCCCAGGGACTCCCAATGAGCAGTTCTTC. Its translation: CASSLAPGTPNEQFF.

This rearrangement joins TRBV5-1 to TRBJ1-2; TRBD1 matches 8 bases. V trimming: 0 bases; J trimming: 4 bases; junction bases outside the gene matches: 5. This CDR3 spans 15 amino acids. The germline V gene has CDR1 SGHRS and CDR2 YFSETQ. CDR3 coding DNA: TGCGCCAGCAGCTTGGCCGGGGACAGGACCTATGGCTACACCTTC. Translating it yields CASSLAGDRTYGYTF.

This sequence joins TRBV7-2 and TRBJ1-1; no definite D call. Germline values: CDR1 SGHTA, CDR2 FQGNSA. The CDR3 length is 16 residues. V lost 1 base and J 3 bases, leaving 15 bases between the germline ends. The CDR3 reads CASSLGRRRADTEAFF. The CDR3 coding sequence is TGTGCCAGCAGCTTAGGGCGGCGGAGGGCGGACACTGAAGCTTTCTTT.

The V gene is TRBV5-1, the J gene TRBJ2-7; D possibly corresponds to TRBD2 (7 bases). The germline V gene encodes CDR1 SGHRS and CDR2 YFSETQ. This CDR3 region has 16 residues. V was shortened by 4 bases and J by 7 bases, with 24 bases between the two germline ends. DNA for the CDR3: TGCGCCAGCAGCCTATTCCCGCGGGGGCGCCTTGGTGAGCAGTACTTC. The encoded protein is CASSLFPRGRLGEQYF.

This chain joins TRBV6-1 and TRBJ2-3; D call uncertain. V was shortened by 3 bases and J by 5 bases, with 15 bases between the two germline ends. CDR3 length equals 15 residues. Germline CDR1 is MNHNS and CDR2 is SASEGT. The CDR3 DNA reads TGTGCCAGCAGTGATTACAGTCCCGTCCGAGATACGCAGTATTTT. Residues: CASSDYSPVRDTQYF.

V is TRBV7-6 and J is TRBJ2-5, with a tentative D call TRBD2 (5 bases). Trimming shortened V by 4 bases and J by 0 bases, and 6 bases separated the two germline ends. CDR3 size: 13 residues. From germline, CDR1 is SGHVS and CDR2 FNYEAQ. CDR3 in DNA: TGTGCCAGCAGCTCGGACTACCAAGAGACCCAGTACTTC. Amino acids: CASSSDYQETQYF.

The chain uses TRBV6-4 and TRBJ1-4, with D possibly TRBD1 on 6 matching bases. Trimming stripped 5 bases from V and 8 bases from J, with 24 bases between. This CDR3 region has 17 residues. Germline CDR1 and CDR2: MRHNA and SNTAGT. CDR3 in amino acids: CASSPQQRGDPEEKLFF. CDR3 sequence (DNA): TGTGCCAGCAGTCCCCAACAGAGGGGGGACCCCGAGGAAAAACTGTTTTTT.

The chain joins TRBV15 to TRBJ1-1, with TRBD1 as a possible D gene (5 bases). The length of the CDR3 is 14 residues. The ends were cut back, 3 bases at V and 6 bases at J, with 14 bases in the middle. Germline lookup yields CDR1 LNHNV and CDR2 YYDKDF (reference sequence). CDR3 loop: CATSSGSRVSEAFF. The CDR3 region has the DNA TGTGCCACCAGCAGCGGGAGCAGGGTATCTGAAGCTTTCTTT.

The chain couples TRBV7-2 to TRBJ2-2; the match to TRBD1 covers 8 bases. Trimming at V came to 5 bases and at J to 1 base, leaving 3 bases not matched to a gene. The CDR3 is 15 amino acids. Germline-derived CDR1 and CDR2 are SGHTA and FQGNSA. CDR3 sequence reads: CASSPGTGNTGELFF. The CDR3 nucleotides are TGTGCCAGCAGCCCCGGGACAGGGAACACCGGGGAGCTGTTTTTT.

The chain combines TRBV15 with TRBJ2-5; D might be TRBD1 (6 bases). This CDR3 has 16 residues. The germline CDR1 and CDR2 sequences are LNHNV and YYDKDF (reference sequence). With 0 bases removed from V and 1 base from J, the gap between germline ends came to 12 bases. The CDR3 nucleotides read TGTGCCACCAGCAGAGATCCAGGGGCGACCCAAGAGACCCAGTACTTC. It specifies CATSRDPGATQETQYF.

The genes are TRBV11-2 and TRBJ2-1; D is possibly TRBD2 (7 bases). V lost 5 bases to trimming and J lost 2 bases, with 19 bases between them. CDR3 length: 17 residues. Germline CDR1 is SGHAT and CDR2 is FQNNGV. The CDR3 DNA reads TGTGCCAGCAGCACAAGCCGGGCGGGGGCGGCCTACAATGAGCAGTTCTTC. Translated: CASSTSRAGAAYNEQFF.